The T cell receptor beta chain described here comes from a study of T cells after yellow fever vaccination. TCRdb used MiXCR to reprocess the 5' RACE reads, holding one entry per CDR3 protein. This sample has a few hundred thousand distinct CDR3 sequences, with around 17% found just once. Regarding the study as a whole: Reappearance after the booster was observed for most primary-vaccination clones (about 96% CD4, almost 90% CD8). Peaking faster, on day 5 versus 15, the secondary response was nonetheless weaker. FACS-sorted repertoires could contain abundant clonotypes contaminating from the bulk population.

This clonotype was detected a few times. What it recognizes is unknown. Sequenced here: PBMCs, sampled about 5 days after the first yellow fever vaccination. This TCR derives from a man aged 18 to 30 who received the YFV17D yellow fever vaccine.

The CDR3 loop reads CAISEPDRGDNEQFF. CDR3 nucleotides: TGTGCCATCAGCGAACCGGACAGGGGGGACAATGAGCAGTTCTTC. The genes are TRBV10-3 and TRBJ2-1; TRBD1 matches 10 bases. Germline-derived CDR1 and CDR2 are ENHRY and SYGVKD. V shed 6 bases, J shed 5 bases, and the junction held 7 bases outside the gene matches. The CDR3 covers 15 residues.